The clone carrying this T cell receptor beta chain turned up a few times. This specimen comes from a study of preoperative IRX-2 immunotherapy in early breast cancer. The V gene lost 2 bases and the J gene lost 3 bases, with 10 bases spanning the gap. Germline CDR1 is MNHGY and CDR2 is SAAAGT. The CDR3 has 14 residues. The table came from immunoSEQ multiplex PCR; TCRdb's copy has only in-frame clones and leaves some out. The data contain under 50,000 clones, approximately 85% of them singletons. Treatment defined: preoperative locoregional IRX-2 cytokine immunotherapy. Preoperative locoregional IRX-2 cytokine immunotherapy was tested in the phase Ib source study.

This clonotype was sampled from a human donor with breast cancer. The genes are TRBV6-8 and TRBJ1-2, with unresolved D. Source: lymph node tissue, taken after IRX-2 immunotherapy. CDR3 nucleotides: TGTGCCAGCAGTTACAGTTGGGCGGACTATGGCTACACCTTC. Translation: CASSYSWADYGYTF.